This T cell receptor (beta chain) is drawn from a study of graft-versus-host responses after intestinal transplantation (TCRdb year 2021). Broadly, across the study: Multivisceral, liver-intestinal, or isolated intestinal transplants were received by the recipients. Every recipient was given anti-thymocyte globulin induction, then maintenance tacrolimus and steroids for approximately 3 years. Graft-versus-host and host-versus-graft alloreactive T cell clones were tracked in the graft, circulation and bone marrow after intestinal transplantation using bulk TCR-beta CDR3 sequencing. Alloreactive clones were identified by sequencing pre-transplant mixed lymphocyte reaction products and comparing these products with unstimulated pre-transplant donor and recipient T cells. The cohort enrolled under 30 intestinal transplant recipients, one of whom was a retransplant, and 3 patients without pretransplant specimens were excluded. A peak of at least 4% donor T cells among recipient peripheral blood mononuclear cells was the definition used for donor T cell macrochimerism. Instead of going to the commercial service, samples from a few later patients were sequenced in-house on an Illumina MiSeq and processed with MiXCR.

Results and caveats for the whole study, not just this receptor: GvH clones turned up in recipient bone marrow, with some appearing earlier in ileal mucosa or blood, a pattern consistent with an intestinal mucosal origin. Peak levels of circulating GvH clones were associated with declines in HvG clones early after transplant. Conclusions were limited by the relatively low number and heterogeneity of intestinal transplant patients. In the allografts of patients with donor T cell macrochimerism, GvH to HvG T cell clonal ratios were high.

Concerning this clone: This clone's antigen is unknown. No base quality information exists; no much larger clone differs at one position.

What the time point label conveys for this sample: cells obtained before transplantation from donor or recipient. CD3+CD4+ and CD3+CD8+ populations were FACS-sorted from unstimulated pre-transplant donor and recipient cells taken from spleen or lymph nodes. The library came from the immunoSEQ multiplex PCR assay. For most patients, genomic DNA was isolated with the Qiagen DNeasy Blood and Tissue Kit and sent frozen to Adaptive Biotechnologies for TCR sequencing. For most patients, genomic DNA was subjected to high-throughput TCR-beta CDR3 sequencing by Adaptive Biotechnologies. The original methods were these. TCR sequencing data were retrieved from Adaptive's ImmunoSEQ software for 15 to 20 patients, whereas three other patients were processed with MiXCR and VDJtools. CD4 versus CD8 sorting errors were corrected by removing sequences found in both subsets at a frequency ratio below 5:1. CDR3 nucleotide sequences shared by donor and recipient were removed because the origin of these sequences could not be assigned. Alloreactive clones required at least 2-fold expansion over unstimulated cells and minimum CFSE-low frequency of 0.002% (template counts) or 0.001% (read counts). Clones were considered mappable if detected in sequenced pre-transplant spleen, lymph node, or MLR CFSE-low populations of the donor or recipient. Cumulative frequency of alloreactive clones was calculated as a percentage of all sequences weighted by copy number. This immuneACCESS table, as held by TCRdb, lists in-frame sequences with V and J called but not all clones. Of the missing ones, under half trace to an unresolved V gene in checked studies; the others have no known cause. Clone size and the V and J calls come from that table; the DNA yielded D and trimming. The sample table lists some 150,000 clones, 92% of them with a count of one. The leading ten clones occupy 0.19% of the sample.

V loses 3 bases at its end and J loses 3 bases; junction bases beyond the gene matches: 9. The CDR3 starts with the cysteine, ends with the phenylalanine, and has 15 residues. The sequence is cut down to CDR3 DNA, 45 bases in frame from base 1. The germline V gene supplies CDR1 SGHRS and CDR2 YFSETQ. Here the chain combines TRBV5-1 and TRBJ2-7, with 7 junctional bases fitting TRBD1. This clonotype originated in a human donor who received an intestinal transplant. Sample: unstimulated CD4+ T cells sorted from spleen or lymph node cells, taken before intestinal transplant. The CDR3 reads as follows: CASSSLRDSLYEQYF. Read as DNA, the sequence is TGCGCCAGCAGCTCCCTCCGGGACAGCCTCTACGAGCAGTACTTC.